These 14 T cell receptor beta chains share one sample of origin, sequenced in a study of identical twins. TCRdb recomputed calls from the 5' RACE reads with MiXCR, one row per CDR3 protein. The profile shows a few hundred thousand distinct CDR3 sequences, 6.5% to 9.5% of them singletons. In addition, the sample was reused for a study of yellow fever vaccine responses in identical twins.

Sequencing used CD8+ T cells sorted from blood. These receptor sequences come from a woman aged 18-29 years in good health.

The rearrangement joins TRBV7-9 to TRBJ2-1, with D hard to call. V shed 5 bases and J shed 8 bases, with 7 bases lying between them. CDR1 is SEHNR and CDR2 is FQNEAQ in the germline V gene (reference sequence). The CDR3 sequence is 11 residues long. The CDR3 DNA reads TGTGCCAGCAGCGGCGTCGATGAGCAGTTCTTC. Amino acids: CASSGVDEQFF.

This clonotype was detected only a few times. The V gene is TRBV28, the J gene TRBJ2-7; 8 nucleotides line up with TRBD2. V lost 3 bases to trimming and J lost 0 bases; unmatched junction nucleotides: 7. CDR1 is MDHEN and CDR2 is SYDVKM in the germline V gene. The CDR3 consists of 16 residues. The CDR3 region is CASSFSSGLSSYEQYF. CDR3 sequence (DNA): TGTGCCAGCAGTTTCTCTAGCGGGTTGAGCTCCTACGAGCAGTACTTC.

The table lists this clonotype with many counts. The CDR3 region is CASSPRTGILDTQYF. Here the CDR3 DNA reads TGTGCCAGCAGTCCCCGGACAGGGATCCTGGATACGCAGTATTTT. The chain joins TRBV12-3 or TRBV12-4 to TRBJ2-3, with 8 bases aligning to TRBD1. This CDR3 region has 15 residues. V shed 5 bases, J shed 6 bases, and the junction held 10 bases outside the gene matches.

With respect to this clonotype: One base away lies a much larger clone, so this may be a sequencing read error. The V gene is TRBV12-3 or TRBV12-4, the J gene TRBJ2-5, with TRBD2 identical over 16 bases. This CDR3 is built from 16 residues. CDR3 in amino acids: CASSPGLAGGMETKYF. Written as DNA, the CDR3 is TGTGCCAGCAGTCCGGGACTAGCGGGGGGGATGGAGACCAAGTACTTC.

This sequence joins TRBV10-3 and TRBJ2-1, with 12 bases matching TRBD2. Germline V gene lookup returns CDR1 ENHRY and CDR2 SYGVKD. The CDR3 has 16 residues. V dropped 5 bases and J dropped 7; count of bases not matched to a gene: 9. CDR3 loop: CAISLLAGGVGNEQFF. The DNA for the CDR3 is TGTGCCATCAGTCTGCTAGCGGGAGGGGTGGGGAATGAGCAGTTCTTC.

This clonotype was recorded many times. The rearrangement links TRBV9 to TRBJ2-7; D perhaps matches TRBD2 (7 bases). The germline CDR1 and CDR2 sequences are SGDLS and YYNGEE. This CDR3 region has 15 residues. Trimming took off 4 bases at V and 0 bases at J, with 14 bases between the two ends. The DNA for the CDR3 is TGTGCCAGCAGCCTAGGGGGGGGGAGCTCCTACGAGCAGTACTTC. It yields the protein CASSLGGGSSYEQYF. Drawing the rest from reference TRBV9 and TRBJ2-7, the complete variable domain is DSGVTQTPKHLITATGQRVTLRCSPRSGDLSVYWYQQSLDQGLQFLIQYYNGEERAKGNILERFSAQQFPDLHSELNLSSLELGDSALYFCASSLGGGSSYEQYFGPGTRLTVT.

In this sample, this clonotype turned up a few times. The chain is built from TRBV27 and TRBJ2-1; 13 bases are a match to TRBD2. The CDR3 consists of 14 residues. V lost 4 bases, J lost 8 bases, and 2 bases stayed unmatched. Germline V gene lookup returns CDR1 MNHEY and CDR2 SMNVEV (reference sequence). CDR3 bases: TGTGCCAGCAGTTCCGGGACTAGCGGGGATGAGCAGTTCTTC. This translates into CASSSGTSGDEQFF.

The rearrangement joins TRBV16 to TRBJ2-7, with TRBD1 as a possible D gene (6 bases). Trimming shortened V by 1 base and J by 12 bases, and 10 bases separated the two germline ends. Germline CDR1 reads KGHSY; CDR2 reads FQNENV. The CDR3 spans 11 residues. This CDR3 reads CASSQFGQPYF. For the CDR3, the DNA is TGTGCCAGCAGCCAATTCGGACAGCCGTACTTC.

The J gene is TRBJ2-1, the V gene TRBV11-3, with D perhaps TRBD1 or TRBD2 (5 bases each). V shed 3 bases and J shed 9 bases, with 15 bases lying between them. This CDR3 contains 14 residues. The germline V gene has CDR1 SGHNT and CDR2 YENEEA. The CDR3 reads CASSLGPGPSEQFF. The CDR3, as DNA: TGTGCCAGCAGCTTGGGACCCGGGCCGAGTGAGCAGTTCTTC. The variable domain in full, completed from reference TRBV11-3 and TRBJ2-1, reads EAGVVQSPRYKIIEKKQPVAFWCNPISGHNTLYWYLQNLGQGPELLIRYENEEAVDDSQLPKDRFSAERLKGVDSTLKIQPAELGDSAVYLCASSLGPGPSEQFFGPGTRLTVL.

J is TRBJ2-3 and V is TRBV5-1, with 8 bases fitting TRBD1. This CDR3 spans 14 amino acids. Germline V gene data show CDR1 as SGHRS and CDR2 as YFSETQ. J was trimmed by 6 bases and V by 4 bases; bases with no gene match: 7. This CDR3 reads CASSPDRGRDTQYF. In DNA, the CDR3 is TGCGCCAGCAGCCCCGACAGGGGCCGGGATACGCAGTATTTT.

This clonotype was recorded many times. This rearrangement joins TRBV3-1 to TRBJ1-1; D is undetermined. Trimming took off 1 base at V and 0 bases at J, with 12 bases between the two ends. From germline, CDR1 is LGHDT and CDR2 YNNKEL (reference sequence). The CDR3 is made up of 16 amino acids. DNA for the CDR3: TGTGCCAGCAGCCAAGGTTTCCCGGCCTTGAACACTGAAGCTTTCTTT. Translating gives CASSQGFPALNTEAFF.

This clonotype was seen repeatedly, ten times or more. CDR3 nucleotides: TGTGCCAGCAGCTTGGTAGGCCAATCCTACGAGCAGTACTTC. This encodes CASSLVGQSYEQYF. The V call is TRBV5-6, the J call TRBJ2-7; no reliable D call. Looked up from germline, CDR1 is SGHDT and CDR2 is YYEEEE. The ends were cut back, 0 bases at V and 1 base at J, with 8 bases in the middle. This CDR3 comprises 14 residues.

Ten or more counts support this clonotype. J is TRBJ2-1 and V is TRBV4-2; tentatively, D is TRBD1 (6 bases). The germline V and J ends were trimmed by 1 base and 2 bases, with 9 bases remaining between them. The germline CDR1 and CDR2 sequences are LGHNA and YNFKEQ. The CDR3 is made up of 15 amino acids. CDR3 nucleotides: TGTGCCAGCAGCCAAGCCCGGGACACCTACAATGAGCAGTTCTTC. This sequence encodes CASSQARDTYNEQFF.

This clonotype has ten or more counts. J is TRBJ2-3 and V is TRBV12-3 or TRBV12-4, with D tentatively TRBD1 or TRBD2 (5 bases each). CDR3 length equals 14 residues. Trimming took 7 bases from V and 3 from J, leaving 14 bases between them. The CDR3 nucleotides are TGTGCCAGCACCCCGAGGGGTTGGACAGATACGCAGTATTTT. It is translated as CASTPRGWTDTQYF.